Presented here are 5 T cell receptor beta chains from one specimen sequenced in a study of radiation and T cells in renal cell carcinoma. Data came from immunoSEQ multiplex PCR; TCRdb stores just in-frame clones and leaves some out. Seen here are approximately 100,000 clones, about 86% observed once, and the top ten hold almost 8%. Regarding time point: baseline pretreatment blood. Treatment here: 15 Gy SBRT to primary tumor, nephrectomy 4 weeks later. Source: blood, taken from a patient whose treatment included radiotherapy and nephrectomy. The receptors were sampled from a man in his forties or fifties with renal cell carcinoma.

This clone was found once. CDR3 residues: CASSPTGANTEAFF. In DNA, the CDR3 is TGTGCCAGCAGCCCTACTGGGGCGAACACTGAAGCTTTCTTT. The rearrangement joins TRBV6-5 to TRBJ1-1; possibly TRBD1 for D (5 bases). The CDR3 spans 14 residues. Germline CDR1 and CDR2: MNHEY and SVGAGI. Trimming pared 6 bases from V and 1 base from J, leaving 12 bases between.

The chain links TRBV19 to TRBJ1-1; D is unclear. The CDR3 is made up of 14 amino acids. V lost 1 base, J lost 2 bases, and 8 bases lay in between. CDR1 is LNHDA and CDR2 is SQIVND in the germline V gene (reference sequence). This CDR3 reads CASSIAGLNTEAFF. The CDR3 DNA follows: TGTGCCAGTAGTATAGCAGGACTTAACACTGAAGCTTTCTTT. Looking up the rest from reference TRBV19 and TRBJ1-1 gives the full variable domain: DGGITQSPKYLFRKEGQNVTLSCEQNLNHDAMYWYRQDPGQGLRLIYYSQIVNDFQKGDIAEGYSVSREKKESFPLTVTSAQKNPTAFYLCASSIAGLNTEAFFGQGTRLTVV.

The chain couples TRBV9 to TRBJ2-1; perhaps TRBD1 as D (6 bases). Germline CDR1 SGDLS, CDR2 YYNGEE. The CDR3 spans 13 residues. V lost 3 bases to trimming and J lost 11 bases, with 15 bases between them. The CDR3 reads CASSGVTGTQQFF. CDR3 DNA: TGTGCCAGCAGCGGAGTTACAGGGACCCAGCAGTTCTTC.

The chain joins TRBV5-4 to TRBJ2-7; 8 nucleotides match TRBD1. The CDR3 spans 14 residues. V was pared by 4 bases and J by 0 bases, with 3 bases of the junction left unmatched. Germline CDR1 SGHNT, CDR2 YYREEE (reference sequence). The CDR3, as DNA: TGTGCCAGCAGCCGACAGGGGCCCTCCTACGAGCAGTACTTC. Translated: CASSRQGPSYEQYF.

CDR3 region: CASSQDNVRDDISTF. The CDR3 bases are TGCGCCAGCAGCCAAGATAATGTCAGGGACGATATATCCACCTTC. V usage is TRBV4-1 and J usage is TRBJ1-2; a weak D match, TRBD1 (5 bases). Per germline, CDR1 MGHRA and CDR2 YSYEKL. This CDR3 is 15 amino acids long. Trimming left V 0 bases short and J 13 bases short, with 21 bases between.